This T cell receptor beta chain was documented in a study of cytomegalovirus exposure and HLA in healthy donors. Study outcomes and limitations: Association of a missense DCLRE1C variant with TCR beta V- and J-gene trimming was reported in a later analysis.

PCR used 60 Vbeta primers and 13 Jbeta primers. Here immunoSEQ multiplex PCR was the method, and the copy in TCRdb shows in-frame clones only, minus some. The sample records about 160,000 clones, 65% to 80% being singletons. Trimming cost V 4 bases and J 8 bases, with 26 bases left between them. The length of the CDR3 is 18 residues. Germline CDR1 is SGHVS and CDR2 is FQNEAQ. Details on this clone: The antigen is undetermined.

The clonotype comes from a woman aged 50 to 65 in good health and CMV-seropositive. The chain is built from TRBV7-8 and TRBJ2-2; weak D call: TRBD2 (7 bases). Input material: PBMCs. CDR3 sequence reads: CASSSYLSGGTDWGELFF. CDR3 nucleotide sequence: TGTGCCAGCAGCTCCTACCTTTCGGGGGGCACAGACTGGGGGGAGCTGTTTTTT. Together with reference TRBV7-8 and TRBJ2-2, the CDR3 gives the full variable domain: GAGVSQSPRYKVAKRGQDVALRCDPISGHVSLFWYQQALGQGPEFLTYFQNEAQLDKSGLPSDRFFAERPEGSVSTLKIQRTQQEDSAVYLCASSSYLSGGTDWGELFFGEGSRLTVL.